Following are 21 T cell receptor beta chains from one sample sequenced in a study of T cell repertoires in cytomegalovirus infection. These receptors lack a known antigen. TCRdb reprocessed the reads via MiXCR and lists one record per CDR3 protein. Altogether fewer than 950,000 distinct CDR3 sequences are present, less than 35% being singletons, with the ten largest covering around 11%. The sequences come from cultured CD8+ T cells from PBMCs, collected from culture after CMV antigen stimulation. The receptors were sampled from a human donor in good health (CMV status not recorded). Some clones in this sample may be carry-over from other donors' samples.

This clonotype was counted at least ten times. CDR3 DNA sequence: TGTGCCAGCAGCTTAACAAGTGGGAGAATCACAGATACGCAGTATTTT. Translation gives CASSLTSGRITDTQYF. The chain uses TRBV11-2 and TRBJ2-3, with D possibly being TRBD2 (5 bases). The germline V gene has CDR1 SGHAT and CDR2 FQNNGV. The CDR3 is made up of 16 amino acids. Trimming took 2 bases from V and 2 from J, leaving 14 bases between them.

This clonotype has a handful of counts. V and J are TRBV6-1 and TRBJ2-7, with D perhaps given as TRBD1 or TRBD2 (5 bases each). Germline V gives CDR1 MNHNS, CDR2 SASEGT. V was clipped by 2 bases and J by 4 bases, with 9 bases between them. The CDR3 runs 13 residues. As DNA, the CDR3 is TGTGCCAGCAGTGAATGGGACCTATACGAGCAGTACTTC. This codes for CASSEWDLYEQYF.

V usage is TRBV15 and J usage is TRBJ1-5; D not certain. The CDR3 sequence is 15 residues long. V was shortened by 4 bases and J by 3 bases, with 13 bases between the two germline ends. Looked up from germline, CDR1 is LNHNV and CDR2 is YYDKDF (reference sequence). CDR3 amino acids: CATSTPRKANQPQHF. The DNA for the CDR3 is TGTGCCACCAGCACGCCGAGGAAGGCCAATCAGCCCCAGCATTTT.

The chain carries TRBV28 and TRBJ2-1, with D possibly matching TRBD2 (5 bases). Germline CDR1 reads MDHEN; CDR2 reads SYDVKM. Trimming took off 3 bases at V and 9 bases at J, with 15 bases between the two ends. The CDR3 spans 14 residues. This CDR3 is CASSFGLAASEQFF. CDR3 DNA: TGTGCCAGCAGTTTCGGGCTAGCTGCGAGTGAGCAGTTCTTC. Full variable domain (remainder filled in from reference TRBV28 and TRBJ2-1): DVKVTQSSRYLVKRTGEKVFLECVQDMDHENMFWYRQDPGLGLRLIYFSYDVKMKEKGDIPEGYSVSREKKERFSLILESASTNQTSMYLCASSFGLAASEQFFGPGTRLTVL.

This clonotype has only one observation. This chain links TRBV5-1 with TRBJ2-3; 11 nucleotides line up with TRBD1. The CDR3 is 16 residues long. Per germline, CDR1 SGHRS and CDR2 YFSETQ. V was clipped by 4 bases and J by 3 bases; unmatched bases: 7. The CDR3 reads CASSGWDRGETDTQYF. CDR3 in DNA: TGCGCCAGCAGCGGATGGGACAGGGGGGAGACAGATACGCAGTATTTT. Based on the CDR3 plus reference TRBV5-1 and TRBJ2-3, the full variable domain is KAGVTQTPRYLIKTRGQQVTLSCSPISGHRSVSWYQQTPGQGLQFLFEYFSETQRNKGNFPGRFSGRQFSNSRSEMNVSTLELGDSALYLCASSGWDRGETDTQYFGPGTRLTVL.

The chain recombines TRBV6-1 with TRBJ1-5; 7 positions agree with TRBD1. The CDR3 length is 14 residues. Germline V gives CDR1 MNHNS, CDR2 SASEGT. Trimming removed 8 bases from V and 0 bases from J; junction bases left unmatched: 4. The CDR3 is CASGGQNSNQPQHF. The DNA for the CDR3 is TGTGCCAGCGGGGGACAGAATAGCAATCAGCCCCAGCATTTT.

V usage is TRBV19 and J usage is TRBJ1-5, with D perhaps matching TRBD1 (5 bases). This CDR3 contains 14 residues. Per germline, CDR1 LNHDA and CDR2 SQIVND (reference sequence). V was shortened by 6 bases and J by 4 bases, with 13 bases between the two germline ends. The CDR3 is CASRGQGLNQPQHF. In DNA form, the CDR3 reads TGTGCCAGTAGAGGGCAGGGTCTGAATCAGCCCCAGCATTTT.

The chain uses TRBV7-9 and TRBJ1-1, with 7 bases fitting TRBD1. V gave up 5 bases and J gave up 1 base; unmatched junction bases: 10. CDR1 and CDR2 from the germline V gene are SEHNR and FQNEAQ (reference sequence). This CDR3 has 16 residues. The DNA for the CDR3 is TGTGCCAGCAGCGCGACAGGGAGGGTCCCGAACACTGAAGCTTTCTTT. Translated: CASSATGRVPNTEAFF. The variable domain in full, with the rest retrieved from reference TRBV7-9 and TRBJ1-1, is DTGVSQNPRHKITKRGQNVTFRCDPISEHNRLYWYRQTLGQGPEFLTYFQNEAQLEKSRLLSDRFSAERPKGSFSTLEIQRTEQGDSAMYLCASSATGRVPNTEAFFGQGTRLTVV.

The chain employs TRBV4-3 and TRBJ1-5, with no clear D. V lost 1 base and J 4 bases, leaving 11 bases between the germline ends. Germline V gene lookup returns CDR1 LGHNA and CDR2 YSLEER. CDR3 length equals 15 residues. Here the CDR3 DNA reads TGCGCCAGCAGCCAAGGGGGAGGCCCGAATCAGCCCCAGCATTTT. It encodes CASSQGGGPNQPQHF.

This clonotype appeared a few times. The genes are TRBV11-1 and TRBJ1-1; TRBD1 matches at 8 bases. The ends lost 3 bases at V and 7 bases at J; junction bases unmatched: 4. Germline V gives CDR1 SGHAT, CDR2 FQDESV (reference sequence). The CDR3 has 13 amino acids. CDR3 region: CASSFDRGSEAFF. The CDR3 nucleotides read TGTGCCAGCAGCTTTGACAGGGGTAGTGAAGCTTTCTTT.

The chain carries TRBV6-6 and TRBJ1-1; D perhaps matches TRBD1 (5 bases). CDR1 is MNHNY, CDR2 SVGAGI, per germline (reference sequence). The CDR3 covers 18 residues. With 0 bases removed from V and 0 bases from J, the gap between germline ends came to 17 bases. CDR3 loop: CASSYSIWDHFVNTEAFF. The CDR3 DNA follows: TGTGCCAGCAGTTACTCGATCTGGGACCACTTTGTGAACACTGAAGCTTTCTTT.

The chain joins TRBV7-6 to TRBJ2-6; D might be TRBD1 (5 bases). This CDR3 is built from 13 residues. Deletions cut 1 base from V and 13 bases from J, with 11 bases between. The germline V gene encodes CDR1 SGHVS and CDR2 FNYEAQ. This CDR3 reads CASSLVGEGVLTF. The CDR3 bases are TGTGCCAGCAGCTTAGTAGGGGAAGGTGTCCTGACTTTC.

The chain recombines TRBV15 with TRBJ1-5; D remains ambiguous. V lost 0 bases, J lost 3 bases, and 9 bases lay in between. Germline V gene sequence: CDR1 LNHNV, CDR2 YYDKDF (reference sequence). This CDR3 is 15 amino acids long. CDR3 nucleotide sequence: TGTGCCACCAGCAGAGATAGGGCCAACAATCAGCCCCAGCATTTT. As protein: CATSRDRANNQPQHF.

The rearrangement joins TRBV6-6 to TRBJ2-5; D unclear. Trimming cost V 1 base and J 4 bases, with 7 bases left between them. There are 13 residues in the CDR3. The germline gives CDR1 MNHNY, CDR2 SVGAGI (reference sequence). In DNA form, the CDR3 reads TGTGCCAGCAGTTACTTGGAGATAGAGACCCAGTACTTC. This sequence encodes CASSYLEIETQYF.

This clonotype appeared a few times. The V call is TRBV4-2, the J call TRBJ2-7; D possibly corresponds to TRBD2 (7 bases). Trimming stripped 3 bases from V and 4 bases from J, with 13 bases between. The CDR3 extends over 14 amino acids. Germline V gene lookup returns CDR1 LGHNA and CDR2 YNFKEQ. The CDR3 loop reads CASSQAGALYEQYF. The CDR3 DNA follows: TGTGCCAGCAGCCAGGCGGGGGCCCTATACGAGCAGTACTTC.

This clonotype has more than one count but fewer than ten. CDR3 amino acids: CAIKGTGNGYTF. The CDR3 DNA is TGTGCCATCAAGGGGACAGGGAATGGCTACACCTTC. The chain uses TRBV12-3 or TRBV12-4 and TRBJ1-2; 9 bases map to TRBD1. CDR3 length: 12 residues. Trimming at V came to 10 bases and at J to 6 bases, leaving 6 bases not matched to a gene.

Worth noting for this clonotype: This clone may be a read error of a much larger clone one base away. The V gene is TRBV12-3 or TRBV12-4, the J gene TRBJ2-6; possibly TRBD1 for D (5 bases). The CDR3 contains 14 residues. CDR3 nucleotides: TGTGCCAGCAACCAGGGTTCTGGGACCAACGTCCTGACTTTC. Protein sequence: CASNQGSGTNVLTF.

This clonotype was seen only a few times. The DNA for the CDR3 is TGTGCCAGTAGTATGGGGAGGACGACAGATACGCAGTATTTT. Translating gives CASSMGRTTDTQYF. The rearrangement joins TRBV19 to TRBJ2-3; D is perhaps TRBD2 (6 bases). The V gene lost 3 bases and the J gene lost 3 bases, with 10 bases spanning the gap. The CDR3 has 14 amino acids. The germline V gene encodes CDR1 LNHDA and CDR2 SQIVND (reference sequence).

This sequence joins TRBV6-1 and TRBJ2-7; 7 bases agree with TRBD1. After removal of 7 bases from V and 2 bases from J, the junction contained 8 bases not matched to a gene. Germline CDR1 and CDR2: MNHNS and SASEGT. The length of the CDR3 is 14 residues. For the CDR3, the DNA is TGTGCCAGCACCGAGCCAGGGGGTACCTACGAGCAGTACGTC. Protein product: CASTEPGGTYEQYV.

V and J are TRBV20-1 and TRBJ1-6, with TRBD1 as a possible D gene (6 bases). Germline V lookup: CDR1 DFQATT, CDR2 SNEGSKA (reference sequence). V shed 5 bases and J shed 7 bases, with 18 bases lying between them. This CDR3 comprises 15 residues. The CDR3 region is CSAPDTGLANSPLHF. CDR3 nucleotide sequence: TGCAGTGCTCCAGATACAGGGCTGGCGAATTCACCCCTCCACTTT.

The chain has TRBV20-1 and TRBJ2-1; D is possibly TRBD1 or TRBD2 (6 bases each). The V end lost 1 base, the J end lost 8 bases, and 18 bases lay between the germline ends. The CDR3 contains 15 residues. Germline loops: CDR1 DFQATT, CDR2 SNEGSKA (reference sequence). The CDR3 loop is CSARAGPGAIYEQFF. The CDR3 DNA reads TGCAGTGCTAGAGCCGGACCGGGGGCGATCTATGAGCAGTTCTTC.